This T cell receptor beta chain was found in a study of T-cell reconstitution after alpha-beta-depleted transplantation in children. There are a few counts of this clonotype. Germline CDR1 is WSHSY and CDR2 is SAAADI. The V and J ends lost 7 bases and 7 bases respectively, with 10 bases between them. CDR3 length: 11 amino acids. The library targeted TCRbeta and was prepared with unique molecular identifiers. TCRdb re-analysed the PCR reads in MiXCR, keeping a single row per CDR3 protein. The data hold 200,000 to 250,000 distinct CDR3 sequences, with 8% to 10% observed a single time. This chain uses TRBV10-2 with TRBJ1-1; tentative D call: TRBD1 (6 bases). The source of this sequence is a human donor who donated a stem cell graft to a child with acute lymphoblastic leukemia. This specimen was PBMCs from the stem cell graft donor, taken from the stem cell graft. CDR3 in amino acids: CASTRQDEAFF. Here the CDR3 DNA reads TGCGCCAGCACCCGACAGGATGAAGCTTTCTTT.